These T cell receptor beta chains were read from a single sample in a study of long-term antiretroviral therapy in people with HIV. The table came from immunoSEQ multiplex PCR; TCRdb's copy has only in-frame clones and leaves some out. The data show about 35,000 clones, approximately 83% seen once. Sample: unsorted PBMCs, taken 2.2 years after starting antiretroviral therapy. The receptor set was obtained from a young man with HIV. The CDR3 runs from the conserved cysteine through the conserved F or W. A D gene is named only where the DNA matches it firmly. Only part of the rows carry a size: once, few, many, or a class if the clone is expanded.

j_call: TRBJ2-3
d_call: TRBD2
v_call: TRBV6-4
clone_size: NA
cdr3_nt: TGTGCCAGCAGTTCGACTAGCGGTGGAGAGGCAGATACGCAGTATTTT
cdr3_aa: CASSSTSGGEADTQYF

j_call: TRBJ2-3
d_call: TRBD2
v_call: TRBV5-1
clone_size: NA
cdr3_nt: TGCGCCAGCAGCCGGAGCGGGAGAGGGACAGATACGCAGTATTTT
cdr3_aa: CASSRSGRGTDTQYF

j_call: TRBJ2-1
d_call: NA
v_call: TRBV7-2
clone_size: NA
cdr3_nt: TGTGCCAGCAGCTTGAGGATCCCCGGCTACGGTGAGCAGTTCTTC
cdr3_aa: CASSLRIPGYGEQFF

j_call: TRBJ1-3
d_call: NA
v_call: TRBV7-9
clone_size: NA
cdr3_nt: TGTGCCAGCAGCCCTCTTTTGGAAGGAAACACCATATATTTT
cdr3_aa: CASSPLLEGNTIYF

j_call: TRBJ2-7
d_call: TRBD1
v_call: TRBV9
clone_size: NA
cdr3_nt: TGTGCCAGCAGCGTAGCTATGGTCACAGGGGGCTCCGACGAGCAGTACTTC
cdr3_aa: CASSVAMVTGGSDEQYF

j_call: TRBJ1-1
d_call: NA
v_call: TRBV5-1
clone_size: NA
cdr3_nt: TGCGCCAGCAGCTTGGACATAGGGGTAAGCACTGAAGCTTTCTTT
cdr3_aa: CASSLDIGVSTEAFF

j_call: TRBJ1-2
d_call: NA
v_call: TRBV19
clone_size: NA
cdr3_nt: TGTGCCAGTGTCCCCAGGGATAACTATGGCTACACCTTC
cdr3_aa: CASVPRDNYGYTF

j_call: TRBJ2-7
d_call: NA
v_call: TRBV28
clone_size: NA
cdr3_nt: TGTGCCAGCAGCGAACCGCTGGGAACCTACGAGCAGTACTTC
cdr3_aa: CASSEPLGTYEQYF

j_call: TRBJ2-1
d_call: NA
v_call: TRBV18
clone_size: NA
cdr3_nt: TGTGCCAGCTCAGAGGGGAGGTACCCCTACAATGAGCAGTTCTTC
cdr3_aa: CASSEGRYPYNEQFF

j_call: TRBJ1-3
d_call: TRBD1
v_call: TRBV4-2
clone_size: once
cdr3_nt: TGTGCCAGCAGCCGCAAGGGACAGGGAGTCTCTGGAAACACCATATATTTT
cdr3_aa: CASSRKGQGVSGNTIYF

j_call: TRBJ1-1
d_call: TRBD1
v_call: TRBV9
clone_size: NA
cdr3_nt: TGTGCCAGCAGCTTAGACAGGGTTGGGACTGAAGCTTTCTTT
cdr3_aa: CASSLDRVGTEAFF

j_call: TRBJ2-3
d_call: TRBD2
v_call: TRBV19
clone_size: NA
cdr3_nt: TGTGCCAGTAGTAGGGGGGGAAGGGGTAGCACAGATACGCAGTATTTT
cdr3_aa: CASSRGGRGSTDTQYF

j_call: TRBJ2-1
d_call: NA
v_call: TRBV28
clone_size: NA
cdr3_nt: TGTGCCAGCAGTTTGTGGGGTCTTGAGCAGTTCTTC
cdr3_aa: CASSLWGLEQFF

j_call: TRBJ2-7
d_call: NA
v_call: TRBV6-1
clone_size: once
cdr3_nt: TGTGCCAGCCTTGTGGCTGGGGGACCCTACGAGCAGTACTTC
cdr3_aa: CASLVAGGPYEQYF

j_call: TRBJ1-4
d_call: NA
v_call: TRBV9
clone_size: NA
cdr3_nt: TGTGCCAGCAGCGTAGGAGTCAGGGCCTCCGAAAAACTGTTTTTT
cdr3_aa: CASSVGVRASEKLFF

j_call: TRBJ1-1
d_call: NA
v_call: TRBV29-1
clone_size: NA
cdr3_nt: TGCAGCGTTAGCGGCGGCGCAGAGACCGAAGCTTTCTTT
cdr3_aa: CSVSGGAETEAFF

j_call: TRBJ1-2
d_call: TRBD1
v_call: TRBV29-1
clone_size: NA
cdr3_nt: TGCAGCGTTGCCCCCGGGAGGGGGCTCGGCTACACCTTC
cdr3_aa: CSVAPGRGLGYTF

j_call: TRBJ2-5
d_call: NA
v_call: TRBV7-2
clone_size: NA
cdr3_nt: TGTGCCAGCAGCTTTTCCGGTGAGACCCAGTACTTC
cdr3_aa: CASSFSGETQYF

j_call: TRBJ1-2
d_call: TRBD1
v_call: TRBV7-2
clone_size: NA
cdr3_nt: TGTGCCAGCAGCTTTAGGGACAGGGCCGGGTCGGAGGGCTACACCTTC
cdr3_aa: CASSFRDRAGSEGYTF

j_call: TRBJ1-6
d_call: NA
v_call: TRBV19
clone_size: NA
cdr3_nt: TGTGCCAGTAGTTTTTCAGCTTCTGATTCACCCCTCCACTTT
cdr3_aa: CASSFSASDSPLHF

j_call: TRBJ2-3
d_call: NA
v_call: TRBV5-1
clone_size: NA
cdr3_nt: TGCGCCAGCAGCTTGGGGCAGGGTCTCACAGATACGCAGTATTTT
cdr3_aa: CASSLGQGLTDTQYF

j_call: TRBJ1-2
d_call: TRBD1
v_call: TRBV10-3
clone_size: NA
cdr3_nt: TGTGCCATCAGGGTCTACTTGAAGGACAGGGGAGGTGGCTACACCTTC
cdr3_aa: CAIRVYLKDRGGGYTF

j_call: TRBJ2-7
d_call: NA
v_call: TRBV7-2
clone_size: NA
cdr3_nt: TGTGCCAGCAGCTTAGGAGTCGGGGCTTGGACCCCCTACGAGCAGTACTTC
cdr3_aa: CASSLGVGAWTPYEQYF

j_call: TRBJ2-2
d_call: NA
v_call: TRBV2
clone_size: NA
cdr3_nt: TGTGCCAGCAGCGACAGGCGGGAGCTGTTTTTT
cdr3_aa: CASSDRRELFF

j_call: TRBJ2-1
d_call: NA
v_call: TRBV6-5
clone_size: NA
cdr3_nt: TGTGCCAGCAGTTCGGACTACCTGTTCTCCTACAATGAGCAGTTCTTC
cdr3_aa: CASSSDYLFSYNEQFF

j_call: TRBJ1-2
d_call: NA
v_call: TRBV15
clone_size: NA
cdr3_nt: TGTGCCACCACGAGAGGGGATGGCTACACCTTC
cdr3_aa: CATTRGDGYTF

j_call: TRBJ2-1
d_call: NA
v_call: TRBV7-9
clone_size: NA
cdr3_nt: TGTGCCAGCAGCATTAGGAGGGGAGGAATAGCGGATTCCTACAATGAGCAGTTCTTC
cdr3_aa: CASSIRRGGIADSYNEQFF

j_call: TRBJ2-7
d_call: TRBD1
v_call: TRBV7-2
clone_size: NA
cdr3_nt: TGTGCCAGCAGGGTGGGACAGGGAACCTACGAGCAGTACTTC
cdr3_aa: CASRVGQGTYEQYF

j_call: TRBJ2-2
d_call: TRBD1
v_call: TRBV6-5
clone_size: once
cdr3_nt: TGTGCCAGCAGTTACCGACAGGGCCGCACCGGGGAGCTGTTTTTT
cdr3_aa: CASSYRQGRTGELFF

j_call: TRBJ2-2
d_call: TRBD2
v_call: TRBV19
clone_size: NA
cdr3_nt: TGTGCCAGTAGTCCCTCAGTAGGCGGGAGGGGCGGGGCCGGGGAGCTGTTTTTT
cdr3_aa: CASSPSVGGRGGAGELFF

j_call: TRBJ1-5
d_call: TRBD1
v_call: TRBV7-6
clone_size: NA
cdr3_nt: TGTGCCAGCAGCCTAGCACAGGGGGGCAATCAGCCCCAGCATTTT
cdr3_aa: CASSLAQGGNQPQHF

j_call: TRBJ2-4
d_call: TRBD2
v_call: TRBV2
clone_size: once
cdr3_nt: TGTGCCAGCAGCCGAGGACTAGCCAGGGACCTGAACATTCAGTACTTC
cdr3_aa: CASSRGLARDLNIQYF

j_call: TRBJ1-1
d_call: NA
v_call: TRBV5-1
clone_size: NA
cdr3_nt: TGCGCCAGCAGCTTTTCGGGGGGGGACACTGAAGCTTTCTTT
cdr3_aa: CASSFSGGDTEAFF

j_call: TRBJ1-5
d_call: NA
v_call: TRBV7-8
clone_size: few
cdr3_nt: TGTGCCAGCAGCTTAATTGACTGGGACAATCAGCCCCAGCATTTT
cdr3_aa: CASSLIDWDNQPQHF

j_call: TRBJ1-1
d_call: TRBD1
v_call: TRBV27
clone_size: once
cdr3_nt: TGTGCCAGCAAAACAGGGGGCACTGAAGCTTTCTTT
cdr3_aa: CASKTGGTEAFF

j_call: TRBJ1-2
d_call: NA
v_call: TRBV27
clone_size: NA
cdr3_nt: TGTGCCAGCAGTTTATGGGGGGCCACGGATGGCTACACCTTC
cdr3_aa: CASSLWGATDGYTF

j_call: TRBJ2-7
d_call: NA
v_call: TRBV9
clone_size: NA
cdr3_nt: TGTGCCAGCAGCACAACCCTTGAAGGAGAGATTTCCTACGAGCAGTACTTC
cdr3_aa: CASSTTLEGEISYEQYF

j_call: TRBJ2-3
d_call: NA
v_call: TRBV6-5
clone_size: NA
cdr3_nt: TGTGCCAGCAGATTAGGCGGTTTCACAGATACGCAGTATTTT
cdr3_aa: CASRLGGFTDTQYF

j_call: TRBJ2-6
d_call: NA
v_call: TRBV5-6
clone_size: NA
cdr3_nt: TGTGCCAGCAAGAGGTCAGGGGTGGTCTCTGGGGCCAACGTCCTGACTTTC
cdr3_aa: CASKRSGVVSGANVLTF

j_call: TRBJ1-5
d_call: NA
v_call: TRBV19
clone_size: NA
cdr3_nt: TGTGCCAGTACCAGACAGCGAGATAGCAATCAGCCCCAGCATTTT
cdr3_aa: CASTRQRDSNQPQHF

j_call: TRBJ1-3
d_call: TRBD1
v_call: TRBV28
clone_size: NA
cdr3_nt: TGTGCCAGCAGTTTGAACAGGGGGTCTGGAAACACCATATATTTT
cdr3_aa: CASSLNRGSGNTIYF

j_call: TRBJ2-3
d_call: NA
v_call: TRBV30
clone_size: NA
cdr3_nt: TGTGCCTGGAGTCGTGGGGCTGGGACAGATACGCAGTATTTT
cdr3_aa: CAWSRGAGTDTQYF

j_call: TRBJ1-4
d_call: NA
v_call: TRBV6-1
clone_size: NA
cdr3_nt: TGTGCCAGCAGTGAAGCCTGGGAAAAACTGTTTTTT
cdr3_aa: CASSEAWEKLFF

j_call: TRBJ2-7
d_call: NA
v_call: TRBV6-6
clone_size: few
cdr3_nt: TGTGCCAGCAGTTCCGGGACTCCTCTTTTC
cdr3_aa: CASSSGTPLF

j_call: TRBJ1-2
d_call: NA
v_call: TRBV9
clone_size: few
cdr3_nt: TGTGCCAGCAGCCCTACAGGCCCCGGTGGCTATGGCTACACCTTC
cdr3_aa: CASSPTGPGGYGYTF